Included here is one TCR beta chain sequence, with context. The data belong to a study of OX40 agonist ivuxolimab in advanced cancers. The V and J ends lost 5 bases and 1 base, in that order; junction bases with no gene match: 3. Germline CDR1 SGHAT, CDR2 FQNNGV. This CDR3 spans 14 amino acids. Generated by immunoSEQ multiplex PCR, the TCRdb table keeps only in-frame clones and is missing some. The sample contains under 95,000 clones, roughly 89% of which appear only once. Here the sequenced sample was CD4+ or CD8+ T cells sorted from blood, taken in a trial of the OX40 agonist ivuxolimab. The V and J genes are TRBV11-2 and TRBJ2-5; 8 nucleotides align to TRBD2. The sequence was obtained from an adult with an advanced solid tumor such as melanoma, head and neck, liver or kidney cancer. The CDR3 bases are TGTGCCAGCAGCCGTCTAGCGGGCCAAGAGACCCAGTACTTC. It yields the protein CASSRLAGQETQYF.